The source of this T cell receptor beta chain is a study of T cells in Graves' hyperthyroidism and ophthalmopathy. RNA transcripts gave rise to amplified TCR beta CDR3 regions. The TCR CDR3 first-round RT-PCR relied on the HTBI primer set. One entry per CDR3 protein, called by TCRdb with MiXCR from the multiplex PCR reads. The sample contains fewer than 650,000 distinct CDR3 sequences, over 45% of which appear only once. Looked up from germline, CDR1 is ENHRY and CDR2 is SYGVKD. The CDR3 totals 13 residues. Trimming removed 6 bases from V and 1 base from J, with 9 bases in between. This clonotype has just one count.

The V call is TRBV10-3, the J call TRBJ1-1; D gene ambiguous. This receptor was obtained from an adult woman with Graves' disease, either hyperthyroidism or ophthalmopathy (not recorded which). What was sequenced was peripheral blood or thyroid tissue (not recorded which). CDR3 sequence: CAISHGGNTEAFF. CDR3 DNA: TGTGCCATCAGCCACGGAGGGAACACTGAAGCTTTCTTT.